This entry describes one TCR beta chain. Method: immunoSEQ multiplex PCR; TCRdb's copy keeps in-frame clones and lacks some. The table lists some 83,000 clones, around 90% of them singletons, with approximately 3.3% in the top ten. The sample comes from a study of T cell changes during pregnancy in multiple sclerosis. The CDR3 sequence is 16 residues long. V gave up 8 bases and J gave up 5 bases; unmatched junction bases: 11. The V gene's germline CDR1 is ENHRY and CDR2 SYGVKD. This clonotype was obtained from a female donor in good health, serving as a control in a pregnancy study. Some clones in this sample may be carry-over from other donors' samples. This chain uses TRBV10-3 with TRBJ1-6, with 8 bases matching TRBD1. Sequenced here: PBMCs, sampled in the first trimester of pregnancy. In DNA form, the CDR3 reads TGTGCCATCTCCAGACAGGGGCCTAATAATAATTCACCCCTCCACTTT. This translates into CAISRQGPNNNSPLHF.